This T cell receptor (beta chain) appears in the sequencing data of a study of T cell responses to AZD1222 COVID-19 vaccine (dated by TCRdb to about 2021). Study-level background: TCR sequencing covered more than 230 trial participants: 200 to 220 given two doses of AZD1222 and approximately 26 given two doses of MenACWY control vaccine. Trial participants were enrolled by age into 18-55, 56-69 and 70-plus year subgroups, with about 150, 27 and 61 TCR-sequenced participants respectively.

Interpreted using the paper, the time point label stands for: about 28 days (+/-7) after the second vaccine dose. AZD1222 recipients whose second dose came at about 4 weeks and those whose second dose came at about 12 weeks were combined into one group, since spike-specific TCR depth and breadth did not differ between the two schedules. Vaccinee samples were obtained from the UK trials COV001 and COV002, which included a single-blind randomized controlled phase 2/3 trial of AZD1222 (ChAdOx1 nCoV-19) in healthy adults. For TCRbeta chain sequencing, PBMC samples were collected from trial participants at day 0 and at day 28 after the second dose. In regard to this clone: Its antigen is unknown. No clone much larger than this one lies a single base away; base qualities are absent.

Study-wide findings and limitations: Epitopes outside the regions mutated in the B.1.351 and B.1.1.7 variants were reportedly recognized by nearly half of the unique spike-specific TCRs. The 56-69-year group was small, and its depth increase did not reach significance, likely because of low power. The vaccine-associated CD4 TCRs covered the entire spike protein, and the dominant responses fell in regions 160-218 and 743-854. Participants were mostly white British, with more females than males. The authors suggested clonal diversity may have been underestimated. After two AZD1222 doses, spike-specific TCR breadth and depth were significantly higher than at day 0 and than in MenACWY recipients. Conclusions about previously exposed vaccinees are limited, since just six AZD1222 recipients were seropositive for SARS-CoV-2 at baseline. Because no day 14 peak-response samples were available, the repertoires could be characterized only after the peak T cell response.

The CDR3 regions of human TCRbeta chains were analyzed by immunosequencing. The original pipeline was this. TCRs in the repertoires were compared against a reference library of SARS-CoV-2-specific TCRs that had been generated with the MIRA antigen-specificity platform. Breadth meant the fraction of unique TCRs that were SARS-CoV-2-associated, whereas depth meant the fraction of total T cells that were SARS-CoV-2-associated. Each spike-specific TCR was assigned to its reactive spike region and to a CD4 or CD8 class using the MIRA data. Log10-transformed breadth and depth values were compared by one-way ANOVA with Sidak's multiple comparisons tests. TCRdb's version of the immuneACCESS table is confined to in-frame rearrangements and falls short of the full clone set. An unresolved V gene accounts for under half of the shortfall where checked; the remainder is of unknown origin. V, J and clone size were drawn from that table, and D and trimming were deduced from the DNA. The sample contains 110,000 or so clones, about 87% of them found a single time. Approximately 6.4% of the sample comes from the top ten.

The CDR3 holds 11 amino acids from the cysteine to the phenylalanine. The CDR3 DNA has 33 bases and is translated from base 1. Between the V and J ends, shortened by 4 bases and 5 bases respectively, the junction contains 5 bases. As encoded in the germline V gene, CDR1 is SNHLY while CDR2 is FYNNEI. The specimen comprised peripheral blood, sampled 28 days after the second AZD1222 dose. The rearranged chain carries TRBV2 and TRBJ2-5; the D gene lacks a confident call. The clonotype was recovered from an adult who received the AZD1222 COVID-19 vaccine. The CDR3: CASSARETQYF. In nucleotide form, the sequence is TGTGCCAGCAGTGCCCGGGAGACCCAGTACTTC.